A single sample is the source of the 23 T cell receptor beta chains below, sequenced in a study of long-term antiretroviral therapy in people with HIV. This was the immunoSEQ v3.0 assay at survey level. The method was immunoSEQ multiplex PCR; TCRdb's version includes in-frame clones alone and lacks a portion of them. Of roughly 30,000 clones detected, 80% appear once; the ten largest clones hold approximately 7%. Sequenced here: unsorted PBMCs, sampled 0.3 years after starting antiretroviral therapy. All receptors derive from a man aged 35 to 55 with HIV.

Only a few counts were recorded for this clone. The chain is built from TRBV10-3 and TRBJ1-2; D is perhaps TRBD1 (5 bases). The V end was cut by 4 bases, the J end by 8 bases, with 11 bases between. The V gene's germline CDR1 is ENHRY and CDR2 SYGVKD. The CDR3 is 12 residues long. The CDR3 reads CAISAGLRGYTF. The CDR3 bases are TGTGCCATCAGTGCGGGACTTCGAGGCTACACCTTC.

The V and J genes are TRBV7-6 and TRBJ2-7; D uncertain. Trimming left V 5 bases short and J 0 bases short, with 14 bases between. Germline CDR1 and CDR2: SGHVS and FNYEAQ. The CDR3 runs to 15 residues. In DNA form, the CDR3 reads TGTGCCAGCAGCCCGGATCCATGGAGCTCCTACGAGCAGTACTTC. Translation gives CASSPDPWSSYEQYF.

The J gene is TRBJ1-4, the V gene TRBV30, with D hard to call. In germline, CDR1 is GTSNPN, CDR2 SVGIG (reference sequence). Trimming took 0 bases from V and 5 from J, leaving 10 bases between them. The CDR3 extends over 14 amino acids. The CDR3 spells CAWSVQGGNEKLFF. DNA for the CDR3: TGTGCCTGGAGTGTACAAGGAGGGAATGAAAAACTGTTTTTT.

The chain is built from TRBV5-4 and TRBJ2-7; TRBD1 aligns across 8 bases. The CDR3 is 15 amino acids. The J segment lost 5 bases and the V segment lost 2 bases, leaving 9 bases of the junction unmatched. Germline V lookup: CDR1 SGHNT, CDR2 YYREEE (reference sequence). CDR3 nucleotides: TGTGCCAGCAGCTTAGACAGGGGTCGGCCCCACGAGCAGTACTTC. Protein sequence: CASSLDRGRPHEQYF.

This sequence joins TRBV5-1 and TRBJ1-2, with a tentative D call TRBD1 (6 bases). Trimming pared 0 bases from V and 5 bases from J, leaving 17 bases between. Germline CDR1 is SGHRS and CDR2 is YFSETQ. The CDR3 runs to 16 residues. CDR3 in DNA: TGCGCCAGCAGCTTGGGCACAGGGTATCGAGGATATGGCTACACCTTC. It encodes CASSLGTGYRGYGYTF.

This chain joins TRBV5-1 and TRBJ2-3; D is perhaps TRBD2 (6 bases). This CDR3 is built from 13 residues. The germline gives CDR1 SGHRS, CDR2 YFSETQ. V was clipped by 0 bases and J by 5 bases, with 7 bases between them. The CDR3 region has the DNA TGCGCCAGCAGCTTGGAGGGACTAGATACGCAGTATTTT. It translates to CASSLEGLDTQYF. The complete variable domain, with remaining parts taken from reference TRBV5-1 and TRBJ2-3, reads KAGVTQTPRYLIKTRGQQVTLSCSPISGHRSVSWYQQTPGQGLQFLFEYFSETQRNKGNFPGRFSGRQFSNSRSEMNVSTLELGDSALYLCASSLEGLDTQYFGPGTRLTVL.

J is TRBJ2-7 and V is TRBV5-6; D perhaps matches TRBD2 (5 bases). The CDR3 extends over 13 amino acids. Germline assignment: CDR1 SGHDT and CDR2 YYEEEE. V lost 1 base and J lost 3, with 8 bases in between. The CDR3: CASSLIGIYEQYF. The CDR3, as DNA: TGTGCCAGCAGCTTGATCGGGATCTACGAGCAGTACTTC. The full variable domain, completed using reference TRBV5-6 and TRBJ2-7, is DAGVTQSPTHLIKTRGQQVTLRCSPKSGHDTVSWYQQALGQGPQFIFQYYEEEERQRGNFPDRFSGHQFPNYSSELNVNALLLGDSALYLCASSLIGIYEQYFGPGTRLTVT.

This clone was seen more than once but under ten times. V and J are TRBV2 and TRBJ1-2; a possible D gene is TRBD1 (6 bases). V was trimmed by 7 bases and J by 2 bases, leaving 8 bases between them. From germline, CDR1 is SNHLY and CDR2 FYNNEI. This CDR3 spans 12 amino acids. The DNA of the CDR3 is TGTGCCAGCACAGGGGAAAACTATGGCTACACCTTC. Translated, it gives CASTGENYGYTF.

V usage is TRBV10-3 and J usage is TRBJ2-7, with a weak D call TRBD2 (6 bases). The V gene lost 4 bases and the J gene lost 0 bases, with 16 bases spanning the gap. CDR1 ENHRY and CDR2 SYGVKD come from the germline V gene. The CDR3 totals 16 residues. The chain's CDR3 is CAISVFIETSSYEQYF. The DNA of the CDR3 is TGTGCCATCAGTGTTTTTATTGAGACTAGCTCCTACGAGCAGTACTTC.

The CDR3 loop is CASRNRGSSYNEQFF. CDR3 DNA: TGTGCCAGCAGAAATCGGGGGAGCTCCTACAATGAGCAGTTCTTC. The chain combines TRBV27 with TRBJ2-1; D is possibly TRBD2 (6 bases). The germline CDR1 and CDR2 sequences are MNHEY and SMNVEV (reference sequence). CDR3 length: 15 amino acids. Trimming removed 6 bases at V and 0 bases at J, with 12 bases between.

The rearrangement uses TRBV6-6 and TRBJ2-7; TRBD1 matches 10 bases. The CDR3 contains 15 residues. V shed 5 bases, J shed 7 bases, and the junction held 11 bases outside the gene matches. CDR1 and CDR2 (germline): MNHNY, SVGAGI (reference sequence). Here the CDR3 reads CASSLRQTGGGEQYF. CDR3 DNA: TGTGCCAGCAGTCTACGGCAGACAGGGGGCGGGGAGCAGTACTTC.

The rearrangement joins TRBV5-1 to TRBJ2-3; D ambiguous. Trimming pared 2 bases from V and 6 bases from J, leaving 10 bases between. The CDR3 length is 13 residues. Looked up from germline, CDR1 is SGHRS and CDR2 is YFSETQ. This chain's CDR3 is CASSFGPQDTQYF. CDR3 DNA sequence: TGCGCCAGCAGCTTCGGACCCCAGGATACGCAGTATTTT.

V usage is TRBV10-3 and J usage is TRBJ1-5; possible D gene TRBD1, 6 bases. The CDR3 contains 13 residues. Between the trimmed V and J ends, which lost 7 bases and 6 bases, there was a span of 13 bases. Germline loops: CDR1 ENHRY, CDR2 SYGVKD. The CDR3 protein is CAINGQWSQPQHF. The CDR3 region has the DNA TGTGCCATCAACGGACAGTGGAGTCAGCCCCAGCATTTT.

The rearrangement uses TRBV10-2 and TRBJ1-2, with a weak D call TRBD1 (5 bases). The CDR3 covers 15 residues. Trimming cost V 3 bases and J 8 bases, with 19 bases left between them. The V gene's germline CDR1 is WSHSY and CDR2 SAAADI. The CDR3 DNA reads as TGCGCCAGCAGTGAACAGGCAGGGAGAGGTGAAGGCTACACCTTC. It codes for CASSEQAGRGEGYTF.

The chain joins TRBV6-6 to TRBJ1-1; possibly TRBD1 for D (6 bases). Germline-derived CDR1 and CDR2 are MNHNY and SVGAGI (reference sequence). V lost 5 bases and J 2 bases, leaving 15 bases between the germline ends. The CDR3 has 15 residues. CDR3 nucleotide sequence: TGTGCCAGCAGTGTCCCTAGGGGGGGAAACACTGAAGCTTTCTTT. Its protein product is CASSVPRGGNTEAFF.

The chain links TRBV11-2 to TRBJ2-5, with D unclear. The CDR3 sequence is 14 residues long. In germline, CDR1 is SGHAT, CDR2 FQNNGV. Trimming shortened V by 1 base and J by 1 base, and 7 bases separated the two germline ends. Here the CDR3 DNA reads TGTGCCAGCAGCTTAGTTGACTTCCAAGAGACCCAGTACTTC. Translating gives CASSLVDFQETQYF.

This chain joins TRBV6-1 and TRBJ1-6, with D tentatively TRBD1 (5 bases). The CDR3 sequence is 16 residues long. The V and J ends lost 3 bases and 7 bases respectively, with 16 bases between them. Germline loops: CDR1 MNHNS, CDR2 SASEGT. DNA for the CDR3: TGTGCCAGCAGTGACAGGGCGGGGTTGAACAATTCACCCCTCCACTTT. As protein: CASSDRAGLNNSPLHF.

This clone was counted a single time. V gene TRBV7-6 combines with J gene TRBJ2-6; D is possibly TRBD1 or TRBD2 (6 bases each). Trimming cost V 6 bases and J 2 bases, with 8 bases left between them. This CDR3 spans 14 amino acids. Per germline, CDR1 SGHVS and CDR2 FNYEAQ. In nucleotides, the CDR3 is TGTGCCAGCAGTAGGGGGGCTGGGGCCAACGTCCTGACTTTC. This gives the protein CASSRGAGANVLTF.

The chain employs TRBV7-2 and TRBJ2-7, with no clear D. Trimming cost V 5 bases and J 2 bases, with 13 bases left between them. The CDR3 runs 14 residues. Germline CDR1 and CDR2: SGHTA and FQGNSA. DNA of the CDR3: TGTGCCAGCAGCCCCCTGCTGAGGACCTACGAGCAGTACTTC. It translates to CASSPLLRTYEQYF.

The CDR3 coding sequence is TGTGCCAGCAGCGTAAGCAGGGCGGGGTACGAGCAGTACTTC. As protein: CASSVSRAGYEQYF. The rearrangement uses TRBV9 and TRBJ2-7; perhaps TRBD2 as D (6 bases). The CDR3 is 14 residues long. V lost 1 base, J lost 4 bases, and 12 bases lay in between. CDR1 and CDR2 from the germline V gene are SGDLS and YYNGEE.

The rearrangement links TRBV5-6 to TRBJ1-2; TRBD1 matches at 7 bases. The CDR3 extends over 15 amino acids. J gave up 5 bases and V 1 base, and 8 bases lay outside the gene matches. Per germline, CDR1 SGHDT and CDR2 YYEEEE. The CDR3 loop is CASSLSTGLRYGYTF. CDR3 DNA sequence: TGTGCCAGCAGCTTGTCGACAGGGCTTAGGTATGGCTACACCTTC. The whole variable domain, remainder taken from reference TRBV5-6 and TRBJ1-2, is DAGVTQSPTHLIKTRGQQVTLRCSPKSGHDTVSWYQQALGQGPQFIFQYYEEEERQRGNFPDRFSGHQFPNYSSELNVNALLLGDSALYLCASSLSTGLRYGYTFGSGTRLTVV.

Only a few counts were recorded for this clone. This chain uses TRBV2 with TRBJ2-7; D gene ambiguous. Germline CDR1 reads SNHLY; CDR2 reads FYNNEI. This CDR3 is 13 amino acids long. The germline V and J ends were trimmed by 4 bases and 2 bases, with 9 bases remaining between them. CDR3 sequence reads: CASSVTEAYEQYF. The CDR3 DNA reads as TGTGCCAGCAGTGTCACGGAAGCCTACGAGCAGTACTTC.

The rearrangement links TRBV5-1 to TRBJ2-3; D is uncertain. V lost 3 bases and J lost 4, with 18 bases in between. Germline V gene sequence: CDR1 SGHRS, CDR2 YFSETQ. This CDR3 region has 16 residues. CDR3 protein: CASSSLPTGVSDTQYF. The CDR3 coding sequence is TGCGCCAGCAGCTCACTACCGACTGGCGTCTCAGATACGCAGTATTTT.